Following are 23 T cell receptor beta chains from one sample sequenced in a study of blood T cell repertoires in COVID-19 (dated by TCRdb to the early 2020s). The library was built by means of the immunoSEQ multiplex PCR assay. Entries here come from immuneACCESS through TCRdb and include only in-frame sequences with V and J called. Some clones fail to appear in such tables; in the studies checked, an unresolved V gene covers under half of the shortfall, and the cause of the remainder is unknown. This sample gives about 250,000 clones in total; around 85% of them show up just once. The ten largest clones represent approximately 9.1% of the sample. What was sequenced was PBMCs or T cells enriched from blood (not recorded which). The receptors were sampled from a woman aged 45-65 years with acute COVID-19.

This chain links TRBV5-4 with TRBJ1-2; D gene ambiguous. CDR3 size: 14 residues. V was trimmed by 3 bases and J by 8 bases, leaving 17 bases between them. CDR1 SGHNT and CDR2 YYREEE come from the germline V gene (reference sequence). The CDR3 region has the DNA TGTGCCAGCAGCTCCGGAGGCAGTCGGGGAGGCTACACCTTC. This gives the protein CASSSGGSRGGYTF.

This clone was seen a single time. The chain joins TRBV3-1 (or the pseudogene TRBV3-2) to TRBJ2-1; 12 bases line up with TRBD2. The trim removed 2 bases at V and 4 bases at J, leaving 9 bases unmatched. The CDR3 consists of 18 residues. From germline, CDR1 is LGHDT and CDR2 YNNKEL (reference sequence). This CDR3 reads CASSQRASGGAGYNEQFF. CDR3 nucleotide sequence: TGTGCCAGCAGCCAACGGGCTAGCGGGGGGGCGGGATACAATGAGCAGTTCTTC.

The rearrangement links TRBV7-9 to TRBJ1-4; D possibly corresponds to TRBD1 (6 bases). CDR1 and CDR2 from the germline V gene are SEHNR and FQNEAQ (reference sequence). The CDR3 is made up of 16 amino acids. V was trimmed by 4 bases and J by 0 bases, leaving 12 bases between them. CDR3 loop: CASSSPTGATNEKLFF. For the CDR3, the DNA is TGTGCCAGCAGCTCACCGACAGGCGCAACTAATGAAAAACTGTTTTTT.

The gene calls are TRBV7-9 and TRBJ2-1, with 9 bases fitting TRBD1. Germline CDR1 and CDR2: SEHNR and FQNEAQ (reference sequence). The CDR3 is 16 amino acids. Losses at the gene ends were 2 bases for V and 3 bases for J; bases not matched to a gene: 5. The CDR3, as DNA: TGTGCCAGCAGCTTATCCGGGACAGGGCTCTACAATGAGCAGTTCTTC. Translating it yields CASSLSGTGLYNEQFF.

The V gene is TRBV2, the J gene TRBJ2-1, with 9 bases aligning to TRBD2. Germline V CDR1 and CDR2: SNHLY, FYNNEI. With 2 bases clipped from V and 5 bases from J, the junction kept 7 bases outside the gene matches. This CDR3 has 16 amino acids. The CDR3 DNA is TGTGCCAGCAGTGAAAACTGGTTAGCGGGGGACAATGAGCAGTTCTTC. Translating it yields CASSENWLAGDNEQFF.

This clone appeared a single time. This chain uses TRBV6-5 with TRBJ1-2; 7 bases align to TRBD1. The germline gives CDR1 MNHEY, CDR2 SVGAGI. CDR3 size: 13 residues. V shed 6 bases and J 4 bases; nucleotides not matched to a gene: 5. CDR3 coding DNA: TGTGCCAGCAGGCTACAGGGGCTCTATGGCTACACCTTC. Translated: CASRLQGLYGYTF.

V gene TRBV5-1 combines with J gene TRBJ1-1; D possibly corresponds to TRBD1 (6 bases). V was trimmed by 4 bases and J by 0 bases, leaving 10 bases between them. The CDR3 consists of 14 residues. Germline V gene data show CDR1 as SGHRS and CDR2 as YFSETQ. CDR3 coding DNA: TGCGCCAGCAGCCCTACAGGGCTGAACACTGAAGCTTTCTTT. As protein: CASSPTGLNTEAFF.

V gene TRBV10-3 combines with J gene TRBJ2-1; 8 nucleotides match TRBD2. Germline V gene lookup returns CDR1 ENHRY and CDR2 SYGVKD. The CDR3 has 15 residues. Trimming cost V 6 bases and J 2 bases; bases outside gene matches: 6. The CDR3 coding sequence is TGTGCCATCAGCGCGGGACTAGACCCCTACAATGAGCAGTTCTTC. It yields the protein CAISAGLDPYNEQFF.

This clone has just a few counts. The V gene is TRBV5-4, the J gene TRBJ1-2, with D possibly matching TRBD1 (5 bases). Trimming took 4 bases from V and 4 from J, leaving 14 bases between them. The CDR3 runs to 14 residues. Germline values: CDR1 SGHNT, CDR2 YYREEE (reference sequence). Here the CDR3 reads CASSLKTEPYGYTF. The CDR3 DNA follows: TGTGCCAGCAGCCTGAAGACAGAGCCCTATGGCTACACCTTC.

The rearrangement joins TRBV15 to TRBJ2-7; D is perhaps TRBD1 (6 bases). The CDR3 covers 11 residues. CDR1 LNHNV and CDR2 YYDKDF come from the germline V gene (reference sequence). Between the trimmed V and J ends, which lost 5 bases and 4 bases, there was a span of 6 bases. The CDR3 DNA sequence: TGTGCCACCAGCGACAGGTACGAGCAGTACTTC. Translation: CATSDRYEQYF.

The chain links TRBV5-1 to TRBJ1-1; tentatively, D is TRBD1 (5 bases). This CDR3 spans 15 amino acids. Trimming took 0 bases from V and 2 from J, leaving 11 bases between them. The germline CDR1 and CDR2 sequences are SGHRS and YFSETQ. CDR3 bases: TGCGCCAGCAGCTTGGCAGGGAACGACAACACTGAAGCTTTCTTT. Protein product: CASSLAGNDNTEAFF. Drawing the rest from reference TRBV5-1 and TRBJ1-1, the complete variable domain is KAGVTQTPRYLIKTRGQQVTLSCSPISGHRSVSWYQQTPGQGLQFLFEYFSETQRNKGNFPGRFSGRQFSNSRSEMNVSTLELGDSALYLCASSLAGNDNTEAFFGQGTRLTVV.

CDR3 sequence reads: CASSEGTGINYGYTF. CDR3 bases: TGTGCCAGCAGCGAAGGGACAGGGATTAACTATGGCTACACCTTC. V usage is TRBV7-2 and J usage is TRBJ1-2, with TRBD1 matching over 9 bases. The J segment lost 1 base and the V segment lost 5 bases, leaving 5 bases of the junction unmatched. CDR1 is SGHTA, CDR2 FQGNSA, per germline. The CDR3 totals 15 residues.

The rearrangement uses TRBV27 and TRBJ2-7; a weak D match, TRBD2 (6 bases). The CDR3 totals 14 residues. V lost 4 bases to trimming and J lost 0 bases, with 10 bases between them. CDR1 is MNHEY, CDR2 SMNVEV, per germline (reference sequence). CDR3 residues: CASSYRGFSYEQYF. DNA of the CDR3: TGTGCCAGCAGTTACCGGGGGTTCTCCTACGAGCAGTACTTC.

The chain is built from TRBV3-1 (or the pseudogene TRBV3-2) and TRBJ2-7; the match to TRBD1 covers 9 bases. This CDR3 is built from 15 residues. J was trimmed by 7 bases and V by 3 bases; bases with no gene match: 10. Germline-derived CDR1 and CDR2 are LGHDT and YNNKEL (reference sequence). The CDR3 spells CASSQEGQGHREQYF. The CDR3 region has the DNA TGTGCCAGCAGCCAGGAAGGACAGGGGCATCGAGAGCAGTACTTC.

DNA for the CDR3: TGCGCCAGCAGCAACACGGGACAGGTGAACACTGAAGCTTTCTTT. The encoded protein is CASSNTGQVNTEAFF. This chain uses TRBV5-1 with TRBJ1-1; 8 bases are a match to TRBD1. CDR3 size: 15 residues. Germline values: CDR1 SGHRS, CDR2 YFSETQ. V shed 4 bases and J 0 bases; nucleotides not matched to a gene: 5.

The chain couples TRBV12-5 to TRBJ2-3; D is possibly TRBD2 (6 bases). The CDR3 has 14 residues. The germline V gene has CDR1 LGHNT and CDR2 FRNRAP. Trimming removed 1 base at V and 7 bases at J, with 12 bases between. This CDR3 reads CASGLAAGTNTQYF. The DNA for the CDR3 is TGTGCTAGTGGTTTGGCAGCGGGTACGAATACGCAGTATTTT.

The chain uses TRBV11-2 and TRBJ2-7; tentative D call: TRBD1 (5 bases). The length of the CDR3 is 15 residues. Between the trimmed V and J ends, which lost 2 bases and 3 bases, there was a span of 14 bases. CDR1 SGHAT and CDR2 FQNNGV come from the germline V gene. The CDR3: CASSLSSGKGYEQYF. CDR3 coding DNA: TGTGCCAGCAGCTTATCGTCAGGGAAAGGCTACGAGCAGTACTTC.

This clone was detected a few times. The chain is built from TRBV16 and TRBJ1-2; D gene uncertain. Between the trimmed V and J ends, which lost 0 bases and 8 bases, there was a span of 10 bases. The CDR3 totals 13 residues. Looked up from germline, CDR1 is KGHSY and CDR2 is FQNENV. The CDR3 spells CASSQSQVRGYTF. Written as DNA, the CDR3 is TGTGCCAGCAGCCAATCGCAGGTTAGAGGCTACACCTTC.

The rearrangement joins TRBV7-3 to TRBJ2-2; TRBD2 might be the D (5 bases). CDR1 is SGHTA and CDR2 is FQGTGA in the germline V gene. This CDR3 has 15 residues. V lost 6 bases and J 1 base, leaving 12 bases between the germline ends. CDR3 region: CASSPNRENTGELFF. The CDR3, as DNA: TGTGCCAGCAGTCCCAACCGGGAGAACACCGGGGAGCTGTTTTTT. Complete variable domain (other parts from reference TRBV7-3 and TRBJ2-2): GAGVSQTPSNKVTEKGKYVELRCDPISGHTALYWYRQSLGQGPEFLIYFQGTGAADDSGLPNDRFFAVRPEGSVSTLKIQRTERGDSAVYLCASSPNRENTGELFFGEGSRLTVL.

This sequence joins TRBV27 and TRBJ1-2; D gene ambiguous. The CDR3 totals 15 residues. V lost 9 bases and J lost 2, with 19 bases in between. Germline-derived CDR1 and CDR2 are MNHEY and SMNVEV (reference sequence). CDR3 region: CASSPSPTANYGYTF. The CDR3 coding sequence is TGTGCCAGTTCTCCTTCCCCAACAGCCAACTATGGCTACACCTTC.

The chain combines TRBV6-5 with TRBJ1-1; 11 positions match TRBD1. The germline gives CDR1 MNHEY, CDR2 SVGAGI. The CDR3 is 15 amino acids. V gave up 4 bases and J gave up 5 bases; unmatched junction bases: 6. The CDR3 DNA is TGTGCCAGCAGTTCAGGACAGGGGGCCTTAACTGAAGCTTTCTTT. Translated, it gives CASSSGQGALTEAFF.

The chain employs TRBV7-2 and TRBJ2-1, with D perhaps matching TRBD2 (6 bases). V was clipped by 3 bases and J by 7 bases, with 7 bases between them. Germline V gene sequence: CDR1 SGHTA, CDR2 FQGNSA. CDR3 length: 12 amino acids. The CDR3 region has the DNA TGTGCCAGCAGCTTTGGGAGGAATGAGCAGTTCTTC. Encoded protein: CASSFGRNEQFF.

The chain joins TRBV19 to TRBJ1-1; D gene ambiguous. Germline V lookup: CDR1 LNHDA, CDR2 SQIVND (reference sequence). CDR3 length: 13 residues. The V end lost 7 bases, the J end lost 5 bases, and 14 bases lay between the germline ends. CDR3: CASNLGGSTEAFF. CDR3 nucleotide sequence: TGTGCCAGTAACCTGGGAGGATCTACTGAAGCTTTCTTT. The whole variable domain, remainder taken from reference TRBV19 and TRBJ1-1, is DGGITQSPKYLFRKEGQNVTLSCEQNLNHDAMYWYRQDPGQGLRLIYYSQIVNDFQKGDIAEGYSVSREKKESFPLTVTSAQKNPTAFYLCASNLGGSTEAFFGQGTRLTVV.